Following are 19 T cell receptor beta chains from one sample sequenced in a study of blood T cells in healthy people across ages. The authors ran a second PCR of 7 to 11 cycles using a sample-barcoded 5' primer and a J-beta primer mix. MiXCR was run by TCRdb on the 5' RACE reads, yielding one entry per CDR3 protein. The sample holds roughly 800,000 distinct CDR3 sequences, more than 45% seen once. The sequenced material came from blood. These receptors all come from a young man in good health.

The chain links TRBV27 to TRBJ1-6, with D possibly being TRBD1 (5 bases). The CDR3 extends over 14 amino acids. In germline, CDR1 is MNHEY, CDR2 SMNVEV (reference sequence). Trimming removed 3 bases at V and 9 bases at J, with 12 bases between. CDR3 DNA: TGTGCCAGCAGTTTTATAGGGGACGGTTCACCCCTCCACTTT. Its protein product is CASSFIGDGSPLHF.

This clonotype showed up many times. The V gene is TRBV20-1, the J gene TRBJ1-2, with TRBD1 as a possible D gene (5 bases). Germline V gives CDR1 DFQATT, CDR2 SNEGSKA (reference sequence). The V gene lost 6 bases and the J gene lost 5 bases, with 19 bases spanning the gap. The CDR3 runs 14 residues. CDR3 bases: TGCAGTGCGGGGCACACGTCTGGGGCTTATGGCTACACCTTC. It encodes CSAGHTSGAYGYTF.

V usage is TRBV2 and J usage is TRBJ2-5, with 7 positions matching TRBD2. Germline V CDR1 and CDR2: SNHLY, FYNNEI. V trimming: 0 bases; J trimming: 5 bases; junction bases outside the gene matches: 6. The CDR3 extends over 15 amino acids. CDR3 nucleotides: TGTGCCAGCAGTGAAGCTGTGCTGGGGGGGGAGACCCAGTACTTC. Protein product: CASSEAVLGGETQYF.

The rearrangement joins TRBV11-2 to TRBJ2-1; D is unresolved. This CDR3 has 17 residues. V dropped 2 bases and J dropped 5 bases, with 19 bases sitting between them. Looked up from germline, CDR1 is SGHAT and CDR2 is FQNNGV. The CDR3 sequence: CASSLLVGVSLNNEQFF. In nucleotides, the CDR3 is TGTGCCAGCAGCTTATTAGTAGGAGTAAGTCTAAACAATGAGCAGTTCTTC.

This chain joins TRBV4-2 and TRBJ2-1, with 7 bases matching TRBD2. The germline V gene encodes CDR1 LGHNA and CDR2 YNFKEQ. Germline trimming cut 0 bases from V and 6 bases from J; bases unmatched to any gene: 14. The CDR3 length is 18 residues. CDR3 DNA: TGTGCCAGCAGCCAAGAACCCTCCGGCGGGGGAAGAGGCAATGAGCAGTTCTTC. Protein: CASSQEPSGGGRGNEQFF.

This clonotype was picked up one time. The chain is built from TRBV10-3 and TRBJ2-7, with D perhaps given as TRBD1 or TRBD2 (5 bases each). The length of the CDR3 is 16 residues. Germline V gene sequence: CDR1 ENHRY, CDR2 SYGVKD. Trimming took 6 bases from V and 2 from J, leaving 20 bases between them. This chain's CDR3 is CAISSGTESYPYEQYF. The CDR3 nucleotides are TGTGCCATCAGCTCCGGGACCGAGAGTTACCCCTACGAGCAGTACTTC.

This chain links TRBV20-1 with TRBJ2-1, with TRBD2 matching 9 bases. CDR3 length: 14 residues. Unmatched junction bases numbered 4, after V lost 1 base and J lost 6 bases. Germline CDR1 DFQATT, CDR2 SNEGSKA (reference sequence). The CDR3 DNA reads TGCAGTGCTAGAGTGCGGGGGGGCGTCAATGAGCAGTTCTTC. It is translated as CSARVRGGVNEQFF.

The CDR3 DNA is TGTGCCAGCAGTTTATCGACAGCGGGAGTTTTCGATGAGCAGTTCTTC. Amino acids: CASSLSTAGVFDEQFF. The chain carries TRBV27 and TRBJ2-1; 8 bases match TRBD2. The CDR3 is 16 amino acids. CDR1 is MNHEY, CDR2 SMNVEV, per germline (reference sequence). J gave up 8 bases and V 0 bases, and 9 bases lay outside the gene matches.

This chain joins TRBV12-3 or TRBV12-4 and TRBJ2-1; D gene uncertain. V dropped 3 bases and J dropped 8 bases, with 8 bases sitting between them. This CDR3 is 12 amino acids long. As DNA, the CDR3 is TGTGCCAGCAGTTTCACGGTCCATGAGCAGTTCTTC. Amino acid sequence: CASSFTVHEQFF.

The chain employs TRBV29-1 and TRBJ2-3; D might be TRBD1 (8 bases). This CDR3 spans 20 amino acids. V was trimmed by 5 bases and J by 1 base, leaving 31 bases between them. Germline CDR1 is SQVTM and CDR2 is ANQGSEA. In DNA, the CDR3 is TGCAGCGTTAGACCCTTCGGACAGGGAGGGGGTCGATCGGGCACAGATACGCAGTATTTT. This codes for CSVRPFGQGGGRSGTDTQYF.

The chain combines TRBV5-1 with TRBJ1-5; D unresolved. Trimming removed 4 bases at V and 0 bases at J, with 11 bases between. The CDR3 covers 15 residues. Germline CDR1 is SGHRS and CDR2 is YFSETQ. CDR3 in amino acids: CASSTDGYSNQPQHF. In DNA form, the CDR3 reads TGCGCCAGCAGCACGGACGGGTATAGCAATCAGCCCCAGCATTTT.

This clonotype was detected once. The chain links TRBV2 to TRBJ1-2; 7 bases are a match to TRBD1. Germline V gene lookup returns CDR1 SNHLY and CDR2 FYNNEI. The junction had 5 bases not matched to a gene; V was cut back by 2 bases and J by 8 bases. This CDR3 is built from 13 residues. The CDR3 DNA follows: TGTGCCAGCAGTGAACGACAGGGCAGCGGCTACACCTTC. It is translated as CASSERQGSGYTF.

V gene TRBV7-2 combines with J gene TRBJ1-1; no clear D gene. The CDR3 is 15 residues long. Trimming stripped 5 bases from V and 0 bases from J, with 13 bases between. Germline loops: CDR1 SGHTA, CDR2 FQGNSA. The CDR3 region has the DNA TGTGCCAGCAGCCAATTCAGAACCTTGAACACTGAAGCTTTCTTT. Amino acid sequence: CASSQFRTLNTEAFF.

Ten or more counts support this clonotype. The V and J genes are TRBV5-5 and TRBJ1-2, with TRBD1 as a possible D gene (6 bases). Trimming removed 4 bases from V and 2 bases from J, with 9 bases in between. This CDR3 is 13 amino acids long. The V gene's germline CDR1 is SGHKS and CDR2 YYEKEE (reference sequence). CDR3 in amino acids: CASSVDSNYGYTF. The DNA for the CDR3 is TGTGCCAGCAGCGTGGACAGCAACTATGGCTACACCTTC.

V is TRBV12-5 and J is TRBJ1-2; the D is unclear. V was shortened by 9 bases and J by 8 bases, with 16 bases between the two germline ends. Germline CDR1 and CDR2: LGHNT and FRNRAP. This CDR3 comprises 12 residues. Here the CDR3 DNA reads TGTGCTAGCACCCCGAGTAATATCGGCTACACCTTC. Protein sequence: CASTPSNIGYTF.

The rearrangement uses TRBV4-2 and TRBJ2-7; D is unclear. This CDR3 is 14 amino acids long. Germline V CDR1 and CDR2: LGHNA, YNFKEQ. Trimming stripped 4 bases from V and 6 bases from J, with 16 bases between. CDR3 nucleotide sequence: TGTGCCAGCAGCCCGGACCTAATAATGGCCGAGCAGTACTTC. Translating gives CASSPDLIMAEQYF.

The chain carries TRBV5-1 and TRBJ2-1; D uncertain. The CDR3 has 14 residues. Between the trimmed V and J ends, which lost 1 base and 7 bases, there was a span of 12 bases. The germline V gene encodes CDR1 SGHRS and CDR2 YFSETQ. CDR3 coding DNA: TGCGCCAGCAGCTTGCGTTTCGAGGTAAATGAGCAGTTCTTC. Its translation is CASSLRFEVNEQFF.

This clonotype was found a few times. Written as DNA, the CDR3 is TGTGCCAGCAGCTTACGAGAGGGAAACTATGGCTACACCTTC. It specifies CASSLREGNYGYTF. The rearrangement joins TRBV7-9 to TRBJ1-2; D remains ambiguous. The germline V and J ends were trimmed by 2 bases and 2 bases, with 9 bases remaining between them. CDR1 and CDR2 (germline): SEHNR, FQNEAQ (reference sequence). This CDR3 spans 14 amino acids.

The chain combines TRBV19 with TRBJ2-1, with a weak D call TRBD1 (5 bases). V was cut by 7 bases and J by 3 bases, with 13 bases left in between. Germline CDR1 is LNHDA and CDR2 is SQIVND (reference sequence). There are 14 residues in the CDR3. The chain's CDR3 is CASTPQGRYNEQFF. The CDR3 nucleotides are TGTGCCAGTACTCCGCAGGGCCGCTACAATGAGCAGTTCTTC.